Below, one T cell receptor (beta chain) is given with its context. Its target is not known. This record comes from a study of Ad26.COV2.S vaccination and SARS-CoV-2 variants. Findings and limits, study-wide: Spike-specific responses of CD8+ and CD4+ T cells were reported to display substantial breadth after vaccination.

The CDR3 contains 17 residues. The J segment lost 2 bases and the V segment lost 0 bases, leaving 8 bases of the junction unmatched. Germline-derived CDR1 and CDR2 are LGHNA and YNFKEQ. Some clones are missing from TCRdb's copy, which holds only in-frame ones; the method was immunoSEQ multiplex PCR. Counted here are around 450,000 clones, roughly nine tenths occurring once; the ten biggest clones make up around 2.6%. The sample's treatment: about 20 received Ad26.COV2.S at low or high dose, single or two shots; about 5 received placebo; per-sample allocation not given. After the first vaccine or placebo injection, samples were drawn on day 63.

The sequences come from peripheral blood, collected in a trial of Ad26.COV2.S vaccine versus placebo. The chain joins TRBV4-2 to TRBJ2-3; 7 nucleotides match TRBD1. The source is a person aged 18-60 years who received the Ad26.COV2.S COVID-19 vaccine or a placebo. The DNA for the CDR3 is TGTGCCAGCAGCCAAGAAGGCAGGGGGTTCCTCACAGATACGCAGTATTTT. Translation: CASSQEGRGFLTDTQYF.